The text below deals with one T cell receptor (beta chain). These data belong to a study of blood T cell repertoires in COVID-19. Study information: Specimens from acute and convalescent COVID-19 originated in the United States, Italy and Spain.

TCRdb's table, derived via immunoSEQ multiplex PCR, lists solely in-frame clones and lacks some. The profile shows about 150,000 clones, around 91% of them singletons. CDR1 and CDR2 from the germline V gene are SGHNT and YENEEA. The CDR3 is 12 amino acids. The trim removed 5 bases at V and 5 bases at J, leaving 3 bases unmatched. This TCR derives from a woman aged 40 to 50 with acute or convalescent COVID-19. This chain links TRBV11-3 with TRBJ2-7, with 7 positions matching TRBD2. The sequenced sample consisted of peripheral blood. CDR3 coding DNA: TGTGCCAGCAGCCACGCGGGGGACGAGCAGTACTTC. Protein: CASSHAGDEQYF.